One TCR beta chain is described in this entry. What it binds is unknown. At one boundary the junction diverges from the germline segment, which might be a read error. This entry comes from a study of hypomethylating agent response in myelodysplastic syndrome. Study overall: Either azacitidine (about 75% of the 11) or decitabine (3 of 11) was given. With a mean age of around 75 +/- 6.5 years, patients were most commonly cytogenetically diploid.

Here immunoSEQ multiplex PCR was the method, and the copy in TCRdb shows in-frame clones only, minus some. The sample includes 800 to 1,000 clones, more than 75% of them seen just once. Study results and limitations: Control donors' ages did not match those of MDS patients. Analysis covered a small cohort of just about eleven patients.

The CDR3 totals 16 residues. Germline V lookup: CDR1 MRHNA, CDR2 SNTAGT. This chain links TRBV6-4 with TRBJ2-7; D is uncertain. The material sequenced was bone marrow, taken before or after starting hypomethylating agent treatment for myelodysplastic syndrome (not recorded which). The TCR was taken from a human donor with myelodysplastic syndrome. The CDR3 region is CASSYSRSQVGYEQYF. CDR3 coding DNA: TGTGCCAGCAGTTACTCGAGGTCGCAGGTGGGCTACGAGCAGTACTTC.